The next 28 T cell receptor beta chains were all read from a single sample in a study of response to subunit inactivated influenza vaccine. TCRdb called the RT-PCR reads again in MiXCR, with one record for every CDR3 protein. The table has 500,000 to 550,000 distinct CDR3 sequences, about 7.2% seen once. The specimen comprised PBMCs from blood, sampled less than 30 months after vaccination. The receptors were sampled from a man aged 50-75 years who received an inactivated influenza vaccine.

This clonotype has just a few counts. V is TRBV20-1 and J is TRBJ1-2, with 9 bases matching TRBD1. Germline CDR1 reads DFQATT; CDR2 reads SNEGSKA (reference sequence). The CDR3 loop spans 14 amino acids. V was pared by 3 bases and J by 3 bases, with 5 bases of the junction left unmatched. The CDR3 spells CSASGGQGHYGYTF. Written as DNA, the CDR3 is TGCAGTGCTAGTGGGGGACAGGGTCACTATGGCTACACCTTC.

This clonotype has at least ten counts. The chain is built from TRBV29-1 and TRBJ2-4; D not certain. This CDR3 has 14 residues. Germline-derived CDR1 and CDR2 are SQVTM and ANQGSEA. Trimming shortened V by 6 bases and J by 1 base, and 13 bases separated the two germline ends. In nucleotides, the CDR3 is TGCAGCGTGGGCTACGGAAGGGCCAAAAACATTCAGTACTTC. Translation: CSVGYGRAKNIQYF.

This clonotype was recorded a few times. This chain connects TRBV5-1 to TRBJ1-3, with TRBD1 as a possible D gene (6 bases). CDR3 length: 14 residues. Per the germline V gene, CDR1 is SGHRS and CDR2 is YFSETQ. V was pared by 1 base and J by 3 bases, with 8 bases between. In nucleotides, the CDR3 is TGCGCCAGCAGCTTGTCAGGGGATGGAAACACCATATATTTT. It specifies CASSLSGDGNTIYF.

A note on this clonotype: Its ends do not fully match the called genes, so a read error is possible. This rearrangement joins TRBV12-3 or TRBV12-4 to TRBJ1-2; 7 positions agree with TRBD1. The CDR3 is 14 amino acids. CDR3 in amino acids: CASSSQKRQGLVVF. The CDR3, as DNA: TGTGCCAGCAGTTCCCAGAAGAGACAGGGTCTTGTCGTCTTC.

In its sample, this clonotype was seen many times. The chain recombines TRBV12-3 or TRBV12-4 with TRBJ1-5; tentative D call: TRBD1 (5 bases). V lost 1 base to trimming and J lost 0 bases, with 13 bases between them. CDR3 length equals 17 residues. The CDR3 coding sequence is TGTGCCAGCAGTTTAGGCGGGGGGGGGTCTAGCAATCAGCCCCAGCATTTT. It is translated as CASSLGGGGSSNQPQHF.

The chain joins TRBV6-1 to TRBJ1-2; 7 nucleotides match TRBD1. The CDR3 runs 12 residues. Trimming cost V 6 bases and J 7 bases; bases outside gene matches: 5. The germline gives CDR1 MNHNS, CDR2 SASEGT. The CDR3 loop reads CASRPGGSGYTF. The DNA of the CDR3 is TGTGCCAGCAGGCCAGGGGGTTCTGGCTACACCTTC.

This chain links TRBV10-3 with TRBJ1-5; perhaps TRBD1 as D (5 bases). The CDR3 extends over 14 amino acids. Germline V lookup: CDR1 ENHRY, CDR2 SYGVKD. Between the trimmed V and J ends, which lost 2 bases and 1 base, there was a span of 6 bases. The CDR3 DNA reads TGTGCCATCAGTGAGAGGGGAAGCAATCAGCCCCAGCATTTT. Amino acid sequence: CAISERGSNQPQHF.

In this sample, this clonotype turned up a few times. This chain joins TRBV10-2 and TRBJ2-7; D remains unclear. This CDR3 comprises 14 residues. The V gene's germline CDR1 is WSHSY and CDR2 SAAADI. Trimming pared 3 bases from V and 3 bases from J, leaving 12 bases between. Written as DNA, the CDR3 is TGCGCCAGCAGTGATCTAGGACCCATCTACGAGCAGTACTTC. The encoded protein is CASSDLGPIYEQYF.

This clonotype was detected a few times. CDR3 amino acids: CSARTTVDNQPQHF. The CDR3 nucleotides are TGCAGTGCTAGAACGACAGTGGACAATCAGCCCCAGCATTTT. The gene calls are TRBV20-1 and TRBJ1-5, with D maybe TRBD1 (5 bases). Deletions cut 2 bases from V and 3 bases from J, with 11 bases between. The CDR3 is made up of 14 amino acids. The germline V gene encodes CDR1 DFQATT and CDR2 SNEGSKA (reference sequence).

This clonotype occurred a few times. This chain uses TRBV12-3 or TRBV12-4 with TRBJ2-5, with 12 bases matching TRBD2. V dropped 3 bases and J dropped 4; count of bases not matched to a gene: 6. The length of the CDR3 is 16 residues. The CDR3 DNA follows: TGTGCCAGCAGTTTCCCTAGCGGGGGGGCCGGAGAGACCCAGTACTTC. Protein product: CASSFPSGGAGETQYF.

This clonotype was counted at least ten times. The V call is TRBV29-1, the J call TRBJ1-1, with D possibly being TRBD1 (6 bases). The CDR3 runs to 12 residues. Per germline, CDR1 SQVTM and CDR2 ANQGSEA. The V end lost 8 bases, the J end lost 0 bases, and 10 bases lay between the germline ends. The CDR3 region has the DNA TGCAGCTCGGGACACTTGAACACTGAAGCTTTCTTT. This translates into CSSGHLNTEAFF.

This clonotype was seen ten or more times. The chain recombines TRBV20-1 with TRBJ2-1, with 9 bases that match TRBD2. Germline trimming cut 6 bases from V and 4 bases from J; bases unmatched to any gene: 13. The CDR3 length is 16 residues. CDR1 and CDR2 from the germline V gene are DFQATT and SNEGSKA (reference sequence). This CDR3 is CSATSRAGGLYNEQFF. CDR3 coding DNA: TGCAGTGCGACTTCCAGAGCGGGGGGCCTTTACAATGAGCAGTTCTTC.

This clonotype was recorded a few times. This chain joins TRBV12-3 or TRBV12-4 and TRBJ2-3, with 9 bases identical to TRBD2. V gave up 3 bases and J gave up 6 bases; unmatched junction bases: 4. The CDR3 has 14 residues. DNA for the CDR3: TGTGCCAGCAGTTTCCGCGGGGGGGTCGATACGCAGTATTTT. This sequence encodes CASSFRGGVDTQYF.

The rearrangement links TRBV6-5 to TRBJ1-6; D possibly corresponds to TRBD1 (6 bases). This CDR3 has 16 amino acids. Germline V gene data show CDR1 as MNHEY and CDR2 as SVGAGI. V was pared by 0 bases and J by 6 bases, with 12 bases between. CDR3 sequence reads: CASSYSIGGLNSPLHF. DNA for the CDR3: TGTGCCAGCAGTTACTCGATCGGGGGCCTTAATTCACCCCTCCACTTT.

The chain has TRBV5-1 and TRBJ2-1; tentative D call: TRBD2 (6 bases). This CDR3 spans 14 amino acids. V lost 2 bases and J 4 bases, leaving 10 bases between the germline ends. From germline, CDR1 is SGHRS and CDR2 YFSETQ. CDR3 DNA: TGCGCCAGCAGCTTCGGGACTCGATACAATGAGCAGTTCTTC. Residues: CASSFGTRYNEQFF.

This clonotype was observed many times. The chain combines TRBV12-3 or TRBV12-4 with TRBJ2-7; TRBD1 matches 11 bases. The length of the CDR3 is 16 residues. Unmatched junction bases numbered 13, after V lost 6 bases and J lost 6 bases. Written as DNA, the CDR3 is TGTGCCAGCAGCTCCGGGACAGGGGGTTTGAAGGGCGAGCAGTACTTC. It specifies CASSSGTGGLKGEQYF.

In regard to this clonotype: This may stem from a read error, because a much larger clone lies one nucleotide away. The chain joins TRBV20-1 to TRBJ1-1; 7 nucleotides align to TRBD1. Per the germline V gene, CDR1 is DFQATT and CDR2 is SNEGSKA (reference sequence). The CDR3 has 18 amino acids. Here the CDR3 DNA reads TGCAGGGCTAGAATACCCAAGACAGGGATCTTCATGAACACTGAAGCTTTCTTT. It translates to CRARIPKTGIFMNTEAFF.

This chain links TRBV12-3 or TRBV12-4 with TRBJ1-3, with D possibly TRBD1 on 5 matching bases. This CDR3 comprises 12 residues. The V end was cut by 10 bases, the J end by 3 bases, with 10 bases between. The CDR3 sequence: CATRTFGNTIYF. In DNA, the CDR3 is TGTGCCACTCGGACATTTGGAAACACCATATATTTT.

This clonotype was seen a handful of times. The CDR3, as DNA: TGTGCCAGCAGCTTACTTATGTCGCGTAATCAGCCCCAGCATTTT. It codes for CASSLLMSRNQPQHF. The chain joins TRBV11-3 to TRBJ1-5, with no clear D. This CDR3 has 15 amino acids. V was cut by 2 bases and J by 4 bases, with 12 bases left in between. CDR1 and CDR2 from the germline V gene are SGHNT and YENEEA.

The chain has TRBV11-2 and TRBJ2-2, with a weak D call TRBD1 (6 bases). The germline CDR1 and CDR2 sequences are SGHAT and FQNNGV. Trimming shortened V by 6 bases and J by 5 bases, and 19 bases separated the two germline ends. CDR3 length equals 16 residues. Here the CDR3 reads CASRLLQGRRTGELFF. CDR3 DNA sequence: TGTGCCAGCAGACTATTACAGGGAAGGAGGACCGGGGAGCTGTTTTTT. Using reference TRBV11-2 and TRBJ2-2 for the parts outside the CDR3, the full variable domain is EAGVAQSPRYKIIEKRQSVAFWCNPISGHATLYWYQQILGQGPKLLIQFQNNGVVDDSQLPKDRFSAERLKGVDSTLKIQPAKLEDSAVYLCASRLLQGRRTGELFFGEGSRLTVL.

This chain joins TRBV5-1 and TRBJ1-1, with D unclear. V lost 0 bases and J 1 base, leaving 13 bases between the germline ends. The CDR3 covers 16 residues. Germline loops: CDR1 SGHRS, CDR2 YFSETQ. CDR3 sequence: CASSLASLARNTEAFF. DNA for the CDR3: TGCGCCAGCAGCTTGGCTTCCTTAGCACGGAACACTGAAGCTTTCTTT.

The chain uses TRBV29-1 and TRBJ2-1; no clear D. The CDR3 contains 13 residues. V shed 4 bases and J shed 4 bases, with 11 bases lying between them. The germline V gene has CDR1 SQVTM and CDR2 ANQGSEA. CDR3 residues: CSVGQFFYNEQFF. For the CDR3, the DNA is TGCAGCGTTGGACAATTTTTTTACAATGAGCAGTTCTTC.

The rearrangement links TRBV11-2 to TRBJ2-2; 7 bases fit TRBD2. This CDR3 is built from 14 residues. CDR1 and CDR2 (germline): SGHAT, FQNNGV. V trimming: 6 bases; J trimming: 3 bases; junction bases outside the gene matches: 4. CDR3 DNA sequence: TGTGCCAGCAGAGGGGACTACCACACCGGGGAGCTGTTTTTT. Residues: CASRGDYHTGELFF.

This clonotype was seen more than once but under ten times. This rearrangement joins TRBV24-1 to TRBJ2-7, with 11 nucleotides matching TRBD1. This CDR3 spans 15 amino acids. The germline CDR1 and CDR2 sequences are KGHDR and SFDVKD. Trimming took 2 bases from V and 6 from J; bases not matched to a gene: 5. CDR3 DNA sequence: TGTGCCACCAGTGATTACGGGACAGGGGGACCCGAGCAGTACTTC. This sequence encodes CATSDYGTGGPEQYF.

The chain has TRBV28 and TRBJ1-2, with a tentative D call TRBD1 (6 bases). Germline V lookup: CDR1 MDHEN, CDR2 SYDVKM. CDR3 length: 15 residues. V was pared by 3 bases and J by 4 bases, with 15 bases between. CDR3 in DNA: TGTGCCAGCAGTTTGCCCGCAGGGGAGATCTATGGCTACACCTTC. Protein product: CASSLPAGEIYGYTF.

This clonotype has only a few counts. V is TRBV19 and J is TRBJ1-4; no firm D call. CDR1 is LNHDA and CDR2 is SQIVND in the germline V gene (reference sequence). The CDR3 is made up of 17 amino acids. The V and J ends lost 0 bases and 0 bases respectively, with 11 bases between them. For the CDR3, the DNA is TGTGCCAGTAGTATAGATGGCAGGCCTGCAACTAATGAAAAACTGTTTTTT. This gives the protein CASSIDGRPATNEKLFF.

Ten or more counts support this clonotype. The V and J genes are TRBV29-1 and TRBJ2-7, with 9 nucleotides matching TRBD2. Germline V CDR1 and CDR2: SQVTM, ANQGSEA. CDR3 length: 14 amino acids. The junction had 10 bases not matched to a gene; V was cut back by 8 bases and J by 2 bases. The CDR3 sequence: CSIRLADKPYEQYF. For the CDR3, the DNA is TGCAGCATCAGACTAGCGGACAAACCCTACGAGCAGTACTTC.

V is TRBV20-1 and J is TRBJ1-5; D unresolved. There are 13 residues in the CDR3. Germline assignment: CDR1 DFQATT and CDR2 SNEGSKA (reference sequence). V was cut by 2 bases and J by 3 bases, with 8 bases left in between. In DNA form, the CDR3 reads TGCAGTGCTAGATTAGGCCTCAATCAGCCCCAGCATTTT. This sequence encodes CSARLGLNQPQHF.